These 16 T cell receptor beta chains share one sample of origin, sequenced in a study of blood T cells in healthy people across ages. PCR was performed a second time for 7 to 11 cycles using a sample-barcoded 5' primer and a J-beta primer mix. TCRdb reanalysed the 5' RACE reads using MiXCR and keeps one entry per CDR3 protein. The sample holds about 830,000 distinct CDR3 sequences, approximately 65% seen once. Sequencing input: blood. The receptors originated from a man younger than 45 in good health.

The chain has TRBV21-1 and TRBJ2-3; the DNA was not compared with TRBD1, the D call given in the table. TRBV21-1 counts as a pseudogene. This CDR3 has 17 amino acids. CDR3 bases: TGTGCCAGCAGCAAGCCCGGACAGGGGGCTTTCTTGGATACGCAGTATTTT. The encoded protein is CASSKPGQGAFLDTQYF.

The rearrangement uses TRBV7-2 and TRBJ2-6, with D hard to call. Germline CDR1 SGHTA, CDR2 FQGNSA. The CDR3 spans 11 residues. V lost 6 bases, J lost 11 bases, and 8 bases lay in between. CDR3 sequence reads: CASRESDVLTF. In nucleotides, the CDR3 is TGTGCCAGCAGGGAATCGGACGTCCTGACTTTC.

J is TRBJ1-2 and V is TRBV5-1, with 9 bases identical to TRBD1. This CDR3 contains 15 residues. CDR1 is SGHRS, CDR2 YFSETQ, per germline. Trimming at V came to 1 base and at J to 4 bases, leaving 5 bases not matched to a gene. CDR3 bases: TGCGCCAGCAGCTTGACGGGACAGGGATCCTATGGCTACACCTTC. Its translation is CASSLTGQGSYGYTF.

The V gene is TRBV20-1, the J gene TRBJ2-5, with 7 positions matching TRBD2. With V trimmed by 4 bases and J by 1 base, 3 bases remained unmatched. Germline V gene data show CDR1 as DFQATT and CDR2 as SNEGSKA (reference sequence). The CDR3 is made up of 13 amino acids. The CDR3 bases are TGCAGTGCTATATTAGCGGGCCAAGAGACCCAGTACTTC. Amino acid sequence: CSAILAGQETQYF.

This clonotype appeared a single time. The chain couples TRBV12-3 or TRBV12-4 to TRBJ2-2; D is perhaps TRBD1 (5 bases). This CDR3 spans 14 amino acids. V dropped 6 bases and J dropped 1 base, with 9 bases sitting between them. Here the CDR3 reads CASRGPENTGELFF. The CDR3 nucleotides are TGTGCCAGCAGGGGGCCAGAGAACACCGGGGAGCTGTTTTTT.

The gene calls are TRBV5-6 and TRBJ2-3; 11 nucleotides match TRBD2. The CDR3 sequence is 18 residues long. With V trimmed by 5 bases and J by 5 bases, 16 bases remained unmatched. From germline, CDR1 is SGHDT and CDR2 YYEEEE. CDR3 amino acids: CASRQGALAGGHGDTQYF. The CDR3 nucleotides read TGTGCCAGCAGACAAGGGGCCTTAGCGGGGGGGCATGGAGATACGCAGTATTTT.

This clonotype has a handful of counts. The chain employs TRBV5-6 and TRBJ2-1, with D possibly being TRBD1 or TRBD2 (5 bases each). The V gene lost 3 bases and the J gene lost 5 bases, with 12 bases spanning the gap. This CDR3 contains 14 residues. CDR1 and CDR2 from the germline V gene are SGHDT and YYEEEE. CDR3 region: CASSSHGGHNEQFF. The CDR3 bases are TGTGCCAGCAGCTCCCATGGGGGTCACAATGAGCAGTTCTTC.

The rearrangement links TRBV20-1 to TRBJ2-4, with 14 bases identical to TRBD2. The DNA end is a closer match to TRBJ2-7, so the J assignment may be wrong. The CDR3 runs 15 residues. From germline, CDR1 is DFQATT and CDR2 SNEGSKA (reference sequence). CDR3 region: CSARPGLAGAVEQYF. CDR3 nucleotide sequence: TGCAGTGCTAGACCGGGACTAGCGGGGGCGGTCGAGCAGTACTTC.

J is TRBJ2-4 and V is TRBV6-2 or TRBV6-3; TRBD2 is a possible D gene (6 bases). Per germline, CDR1 MNHEY and CDR2 SVGEGT. The CDR3 contains 15 residues. V lost 4 bases and J 5 bases, leaving 15 bases between the germline ends. The CDR3 DNA sequence: TGTGCCAGCAGTTCACCGGGGGACCCCGAAAACATTCAGTACTTC. It translates to CASSSPGDPENIQYF.

This chain connects TRBV4-1 to TRBJ1-5; D not resolved. Germline CDR1 is MGHRA and CDR2 is YSYEKL. The CDR3 consists of 16 residues. The V end lost 3 bases, the J end lost 0 bases, and 12 bases lay between the germline ends. In DNA form, the CDR3 reads TGCGCCAGCAGCCAGATACAAGGGCATAGCAATCAGCCCCAGCATTTT. Amino acids: CASSQIQGHSNQPQHF.

The chain has TRBV9 and TRBJ2-5; maybe TRBD1 (5 bases). TRBJ2-7 explains the end of the DNA better; the J call may be wrong. Per germline, CDR1 SGDLS and CDR2 YYNGEE. This CDR3 spans 13 amino acids. This CDR3 is CASSGPTDYEQYF. The CDR3 DNA reads as TGTGCCAGCAGCGGGCCGACAGATTACGAGCAGTACTTC.

This clonotype appeared many times. The chain uses TRBV7-2 and TRBJ2-7; TRBD2 aligns across 8 bases. V lost 0 bases to trimming and J lost 4 bases; unmatched junction nucleotides: 8. The CDR3 is 16 amino acids. Germline CDR1 is SGHTA and CDR2 is FQGNSA. The CDR3 DNA is TGTGCCAGCAGCTTAGCCCAGACTAGCGCTTGGTACGAGCAGTACTTC. Protein product: CASSLAQTSAWYEQYF. The variable domain in full, with the rest retrieved from reference TRBV7-2 and TRBJ2-7, is GAGVSQSPSNKVTEKGKDVELRCDPISGHTALYWYRQSLGQGLEFLIYFQGNSAPDKSGLPSDRFSAERTGGSVSTLTIQRTQQEDSAVYLCASSLAQTSAWYEQYFGPGTRLTVT.

The chain joins TRBV13 to TRBJ2-7, with a weak D call TRBD2 (6 bases). Looked up from germline, CDR1 is PRHDT and CDR2 is FYEKMQ (reference sequence). This CDR3 is built from 14 residues. V lost 8 bases to trimming and J lost 2 bases, with 16 bases between them. CDR3 protein: CASGGTVQPYEQYF. The CDR3 DNA is TGTGCCAGCGGAGGGACGGTACAACCCTACGAGCAGTACTTC.

The V and J genes are TRBV25-1 and TRBJ1-2; tentative D call: TRBD1 (5 bases). The CDR3 totals 13 residues. V was trimmed by 9 bases and J by 3 bases, leaving 14 bases between them. CDR1 MGHDK and CDR2 SYGVNS come from the germline V gene. CDR3 sequence reads: CARRRGPYYGYTF. In DNA form, the CDR3 reads TGTGCCAGAAGAAGGGGACCGTACTATGGCTACACCTTC.

V and J are TRBV9 and TRBJ2-7; TRBD1 might be the D (7 bases). V was trimmed by 4 bases and J by 2 bases, leaving 19 bases between them. In germline, CDR1 is SGDLS, CDR2 YYNGEE. This CDR3 spans 16 amino acids. The CDR3: CASSPGGYGQTYEQYF. The CDR3 nucleotides read TGTGCCAGCAGCCCAGGGGGGTACGGGCAAACCTACGAGCAGTACTTC.

The V and J genes are TRBV12-3 or TRBV12-4 and TRBJ2-1; possible D gene TRBD2, 5 bases. V was cut by 2 bases and J by 2 bases, with 13 bases left in between. The CDR3 extends over 16 amino acids. This chain's CDR3 is CASSLRSDSPYNEQFF. The DNA of the CDR3 is TGTGCCAGCAGTTTAAGATCGGACTCTCCCTACAATGAGCAGTTCTTC.